This T cell receptor (beta chain) appears in the sequencing data of a study of cytomegalovirus exposure and HLA in healthy donors. Clones were sequenced by immunoSEQ multiplex PCR, and TCRdb holds only the in-frame ones, with some missing. The table records approximately 71,000 clones, less than 95% of them present only once. The CDR3 consists of 16 residues. Germline lookup yields CDR1 LNHDA and CDR2 SQIVND (reference sequence). V lost 3 bases, J lost 4 bases, and 8 bases stayed unmatched. The receptor's source is a woman aged 18 to 35 in good health and CMV-seronegative. The specimen sequenced was PBMCs. The J gene is TRBJ1-5, the V gene TRBV19; 8 bases are shared with TRBD1. The CDR3: CASSILGTGGNQPQHF. The CDR3 DNA reads TGTGCCAGTAGTATTTTAGGGACAGGAGGGAATCAGCCCCAGCATTTT.